Shown below are 5 T cell receptor beta chains from a single sample sequenced in a study of T cell clonality in common variable immunodeficiency. Profiled with immunoSEQ multiplex PCR; TCRdb holds only in-frame clones, not every one. Listed for the sample are 30,000 to 40,000 clones, none seen a single time. The sample comprised peripheral blood mononuclear cells. The receptors were sampled from a person aged 18-69 years in good health.

This clone was seen repeatedly, ten times or more. The read comes to an end 3 residues before the CDR3 does, leaving the germline J gene to fill in the end. V usage is TRBV5-1 and J usage is TRBJ2-7; 9 nucleotides match TRBD2. Trimming removed 5 bases from V and 0 bases from J; junction bases left unmatched: 9. The V gene's germline CDR1 is SGHRS and CDR2 YFSETQ. This CDR3 spans 16 amino acids. The CDR3 bases that were read are TGCGCCAGCAGACCAACAGCGGGAGGCTTCTCCTACGAG. Protein product: CASRPTAGGFSYE. The whole CDR3 is CASRPTAGGFSYEQYF.

In this sample, this clone turned up many times. Sequencing ends 3 residues short of the CDR3 end; the germline J gene provides the rest. The gene calls are TRBV11-3 and TRBJ2-5; weak D call: TRBD2 (5 bases). This CDR3 spans 15 amino acids. With 4 bases removed from V and 2 bases from J, the gap between germline ends came to 14 bases. The germline V gene encodes CDR1 SGHNT and CDR2 YENEEA. The sequenced CDR3 bases are TGTGCCAGCAGCTCCATATGGACTTCGCAAGAGACC. As protein: CASSSIWTSQET. In full, the CDR3 is CASSSIWTSQETQYF.

This clone has at least ten counts. The read terminates 3 residues ahead of where the CDR3 ends, so the germline J gene completes it. The chain combines TRBV5-1 with TRBJ2-3; 7 bases fit TRBD1. The V segment lost 4 bases and the J segment 4 bases; nucleotides outside the gene matches: 12. CDR3 length: 16 amino acids. Germline V gene lookup returns CDR1 SGHRS and CDR2 YFSETQ. This CDR3 reads CASSLTGLAGADTQYF. The covered CDR3 bases are TGCGCCAGCAGCCTGACAGGGCTTGCCGGGGCAGATACG.

Points on this clone: The read terminates 3 residues ahead of where the CDR3 ends, so the germline J gene completes it. This chain joins TRBV29-1 and TRBJ1-3; TRBD1 matches 11 bases. V lost 6 bases and J lost 5; bases outside the gene matches: 9. The CDR3 covers 15 residues. Per germline, CDR1 SQVTM and CDR2 ANQGSEA. The chain's CDR3 is CSVYIWTGGRNTIYF. The part of the CDR3 DNA that was read is TGCAGCGTCTACATATGGACAGGGGGCAGAAACACC.

This clone was found many times. The read falls 3 residues short of the CDR3 end, and the missing part is taken from the germline J gene. The chain combines TRBV7-9 with TRBJ2-3, with D possibly matching TRBD2 (6 bases). The CDR3 consists of 12 residues. Germline-derived CDR1 and CDR2 are SEHNR and FQNEAQ (reference sequence). This CDR3 reads CASSSQAGTQYF. The part of the CDR3 DNA that was read is TGTGCCAGCAGCTCCCAGGCGGGGACG.